These 6 T cell receptor beta chains share one sample of origin, sequenced in a study of T cell changes during pregnancy in multiple sclerosis. Sequenced by immunoSEQ multiplex PCR; TCRdb stores in-frame clones only, minus some. The sample has tens of thousands of clones; 75% to 95% are singletons. The sample was CD4+ T cells from peripheral blood mononuclear cells, taken after pregnancy. The receptor set was obtained from a female donor in good health, enrolled as a control in a pregnancy study.

This chain links TRBV10-3 with TRBJ1-1, with D maybe TRBD1 (6 bases). Per the germline V gene, CDR1 is ENHRY and CDR2 is SYGVKD. The germline V and J ends were trimmed by 3 bases and 1 base, with 12 bases remaining between them. The CDR3 extends over 15 amino acids. CDR3 DNA: TGTGCCATCAGTGACGGGGGGCCCGGGAACACTGAAGCTTTCTTT. Amino acid sequence: CAISDGGPGNTEAFF.

The rearrangement links TRBV9 to TRBJ2-3, with 8 positions matching TRBD2. With V trimmed by 3 bases and J by 1 base, 13 bases remained unmatched. The CDR3 has 18 amino acids. Looked up from germline, CDR1 is SGDLS and CDR2 is YYNGEE. The CDR3 DNA reads TGTGCCAGCAGCGCACGGGGGGTAGCGGGGTACCGCACAGATACGCAGTATTTT. This encodes CASSARGVAGYRTDTQYF.

This sequence joins TRBV7-9 and TRBJ1-3; possibly TRBD1 for D (5 bases). Germline V gives CDR1 SEHNR, CDR2 FQNEAQ (reference sequence). V was pared by 4 bases and J by 3 bases, with 7 bases between. This CDR3 is built from 13 residues. The CDR3 DNA follows: TGTGCCAGCAGCTCCAGGGTTGGAAACACCATATATTTT. It yields the protein CASSSRVGNTIYF.

This chain joins TRBV18 and TRBJ2-2; D is undetermined. This CDR3 spans 13 amino acids. V was shortened by 3 bases and J by 3 bases, with 5 bases between the two germline ends. The germline V gene has CDR1 KGHSH and CDR2 LQKENI. CDR3 bases: TGTGCCAGCTCACCTCGGGACACCGGGGAGCTGTTTTTT. Translated, it gives CASSPRDTGELFF.

The V call is TRBV4-1, the J call TRBJ2-5; TRBD2 matches 8 bases. Looked up from germline, CDR1 is MGHRA and CDR2 is YSYEKL. V lost 1 base to trimming and J lost 5 bases; unmatched junction nucleotides: 12. The CDR3 totals 17 residues. CDR3 coding DNA: TGCGCCAGCAGCCAAGGGGCAGCGGGAGTTGGGCGTGAGACCCAGTACTTC. Translated, it gives CASSQGAAGVGRETQYF.

The chain is built from TRBV6-1 and TRBJ1-2; the D gene is possibly TRBD1 (6 bases). CDR1 is MNHNS, CDR2 SASEGT, per germline. This CDR3 region has 18 residues. V was pared by 0 bases and J by 3 bases, with 20 bases between. The CDR3 sequence: CASSEARLTTGRDYGYTF. The DNA of the CDR3 is TGTGCCAGCAGTGAAGCCCGATTAACCACAGGGCGGGACTATGGCTACACCTTC.